Presented here are 26 T cell receptor beta chains from one specimen sequenced in a study of OX40 agonist ivuxolimab in advanced cancers. Using immunoSEQ multiplex PCR, the repertoire was profiled, and TCRdb retains in-frame clones only, with some absent. Of 50,000 to 70,000 clones in the sample, approximately 91% were seen once. This material consisted of CD4+ or CD8+ T cells sorted from blood, taken in a trial of the OX40 agonist ivuxolimab. These receptors were collected from an adult with an advanced solid tumor such as melanoma, head and neck, liver or kidney cancer.

The chain is built from TRBV5-8 and TRBJ2-7; 10 bases match TRBD1. V shed 4 bases, J shed 0 bases, and the junction held 4 bases outside the gene matches. Germline V gives CDR1 SGHTS, CDR2 YDEGEE. This CDR3 spans 15 amino acids. CDR3 protein: CASSKGQGSSYEQYF. As DNA, the CDR3 is TGTGCCAGCAGCAAGGGACAGGGGAGCTCCTACGAGCAGTACTTC.

The V call is TRBV7-7, the J call TRBJ1-5; D ambiguous. V gave up 2 bases and J gave up 6 bases, with 8 bases separating them. Germline V lookup: CDR1 SSHAT, CDR2 FNYEAQ (reference sequence). The length of the CDR3 is 13 residues. CDR3 nucleotides: TGTGCCAGCAGCTTATCCTTGGGTCAGCCCCAGCATTTT. The encoded protein is CASSLSLGQPQHF. Combining the CDR3 with reference TRBV7-7 and TRBJ1-5 gives the whole variable domain GAGVSQSPRYKVTKRGQDVTLRCDPISSHATLYWYQQALGQGPEFLTYFNYEAQPDKSGLPSDRFSAERPEGSISTLTIQRTEQRDSAMYRCASSLSLGQPQHFGDGTRLSIL.

In nucleotides, the CDR3 is TGCAGCGCTCAATTACCGGACGGGGCTGAAGCTTTCTTT. Translation: CSAQLPDGAEAFF. The chain couples TRBV29-1 to TRBJ1-1; no clear D. The CDR3 is 13 amino acids. V shed 7 bases and J shed 6 bases, with 18 bases lying between them. Germline CDR1 SQVTM, CDR2 ANQGSEA.

This rearrangement joins TRBV7-9 to TRBJ2-7; D possibly uses TRBD1 or TRBD2 (5 bases each). Per germline, CDR1 SEHNR and CDR2 FQNEAQ (reference sequence). The CDR3 has 13 residues. Deletions cut 1 base from V and 2 bases from J, with 6 bases between. The CDR3 DNA is TGTGCCAGCAGCTTAGGGGACCCCTACGAGCAGTACTTC. Protein sequence: CASSLGDPYEQYF.

The chain recombines TRBV7-9 with TRBJ2-3, with D possibly being TRBD2 (5 bases). V was clipped by 6 bases and J by 4 bases, with 17 bases between them. CDR1 is SEHNR and CDR2 is FQNEAQ in the germline V gene (reference sequence). The CDR3 spans 15 residues. In nucleotides, the CDR3 is TGTGCCAGCAGGTGGACCGGAGGCCTCCCAGATACGCAGTATTTT. Protein product: CASRWTGGLPDTQYF.

This chain connects TRBV5-8 to TRBJ2-5; 10 nucleotides match TRBD2. The germline CDR1 and CDR2 sequences are SGHTS and YDEGEE. J gave up 5 bases and V 0 bases, and 7 bases lay outside the gene matches. The length of the CDR3 is 16 residues. For the CDR3, the DNA is TGTGCCAGCAGCTTGGGGACTAGCGGCCTGGGGGAGACCCAGTACTTC. Translated, it gives CASSLGTSGLGETQYF.

The chain has TRBV5-5 and TRBJ1-2; D gene ambiguous. Trimming cost V 0 bases and J 1 base, with 4 bases left between them. CDR1 SGHKS and CDR2 YYEKEE come from the germline V gene (reference sequence). The CDR3 length is 13 residues. Here the CDR3 reads CASSLDNNYGYTF. CDR3 nucleotide sequence: TGTGCCAGCAGCTTGGACAATAACTATGGCTACACCTTC.

The CDR3 here is CSVEDIPRNEQYF. The CDR3 DNA reads TGCAGCGTTGAAGATATACCCAGGAACGAGCAGTACTTC. This chain connects TRBV29-1 to TRBJ2-7; no firm D call. Germline V CDR1 and CDR2: SQVTM, ANQGSEA. The ends were cut back, 0 bases at V and 5 bases at J, with 11 bases in the middle. The CDR3 sequence is 13 residues long.

This clone came up once. This sequence joins TRBV11-1 and TRBJ2-2, with TRBD1 matching 10 bases. The CDR3 spans 19 residues. V shed 3 bases and J 1 base; nucleotides not matched to a gene: 11. From germline, CDR1 is SGHAT and CDR2 FQDESV (reference sequence). The CDR3 here is CASSFPPFDRGLNTGELFF. CDR3 bases: TGTGCCAGCAGCTTTCCTCCTTTCGACAGGGGGCTGAACACCGGGGAGCTGTTTTTT.

The chain links TRBV19 to TRBJ1-3; D is unresolved. Germline CDR1 reads LNHDA; CDR2 reads SQIVND (reference sequence). Trimming stripped 6 bases from V and 0 bases from J, with 12 bases between. This CDR3 is 15 amino acids long. Here the CDR3 reads CASSRDGSSGNTIYF. The CDR3 DNA reads as TGTGCCAGTAGCAGAGACGGTAGCTCTGGAAACACCATATATTTT.

The chain uses TRBV18 and TRBJ2-7, with D maybe TRBD2 (5 bases). This CDR3 spans 12 amino acids. Deletions cut 5 bases from V and 2 bases from J, with 7 bases between. Germline V gene sequence: CDR1 KGHSH, CDR2 LQKENI. The CDR3 spells CASSEGTYEQYF. In nucleotides, the CDR3 is TGTGCCAGCTCAGAGGGAACCTACGAGCAGTACTTC.

This clone was recorded once. The chain has TRBV7-9 and TRBJ2-5; D may correspond to TRBD1 or TRBD2 (6 bases each). CDR1 is SEHNR and CDR2 is FQNEAQ in the germline V gene (reference sequence). This CDR3 has 15 amino acids. With 5 bases removed from V and 7 bases from J, the gap between germline ends came to 20 bases. CDR3 protein: CASSQTAGRGATQYF. The DNA for the CDR3 is TGTGCCAGCAGCCAGACAGCGGGTAGGGGGGCGACCCAGTACTTC.

This clone has just a few counts. Relative to the germline gene, one junction end is altered; a read error may explain this. This chain uses TRBV2 with TRBJ1-1; D not certain. This CDR3 region has 12 residues. In germline, CDR1 is SNHLY, CDR2 FYNNEI. CDR3 nucleotide sequence: TGTGCCAGCAGGGACCTAGGCTTTGAATCTTTCTTT. Protein sequence: CASRDLGFESFF.

This chain joins TRBV11-2 and TRBJ2-3; 11 bases are shared with TRBD2. Germline trimming cut 5 bases from V and 2 bases from J; bases unmatched to any gene: 3. Germline V CDR1 and CDR2: SGHAT, FQNNGV. This CDR3 region has 15 residues. In DNA form, the CDR3 reads TGTGCCAGCAGCCAGGGACTAGCGGCCACAGATACGCAGTATTTT. It encodes CASSQGLAATDTQYF.

V and J are TRBV12-5 and TRBJ2-5; 9 bases fit TRBD2. The germline V gene has CDR1 LGHNT and CDR2 FRNRAP. CDR3 size: 17 residues. V was clipped by 7 bases and J by 5 bases; unmatched bases: 17. The chain's CDR3 is CASVFSLPGTSLETQYF. The CDR3 DNA reads TGTGCTAGTGTTTTCAGCCTCCCCGGGACTAGCCTCGAGACCCAGTACTTC.

This clone was found once. The chain employs TRBV5-6 and TRBJ1-1; D ambiguous. Per the germline V gene, CDR1 is SGHDT and CDR2 is YYEEEE. The CDR3 sequence is 13 residues long. Between the trimmed V and J ends, which lost 0 bases and 7 bases, there was a span of 10 bases. CDR3 bases: TGTGCCAGCAGCTTGGCCAACCAGAATGAAGCTTTCTTT. Translated: CASSLANQNEAFF.

The chain employs TRBV2 and TRBJ1-2; D unclear. Germline loops: CDR1 SNHLY, CDR2 FYNNEI. V was clipped by 3 bases and J by 3 bases, with 8 bases between them. The CDR3 spans 13 residues. The CDR3: CASSDGGYYGYTF. In DNA, the CDR3 is TGTGCCAGCAGTGACGGCGGATACTATGGCTACACCTTC.

The V and J genes are TRBV5-1 and TRBJ2-3; 7 bases align to TRBD2. The trim removed 4 bases at V and 5 bases at J, leaving 13 bases unmatched. CDR3 size: 16 residues. Germline CDR1 SGHRS, CDR2 YFSETQ. The CDR3, as DNA: TGCGCCAGCAGCCCTCGGGGGGTTTCCTTAGTAGATACGCAGTATTTT. Amino acids: CASSPRGVSLVDTQYF. Looking up the rest from reference TRBV5-1 and TRBJ2-3 gives the full variable domain: KAGVTQTPRYLIKTRGQQVTLSCSPISGHRSVSWYQQTPGQGLQFLFEYFSETQRNKGNFPGRFSGRQFSNSRSEMNVSTLELGDSALYLCASSPRGVSLVDTQYFGPGTRLTVL.

The V call is TRBV27, the J call TRBJ2-7; D perhaps matches TRBD2 (5 bases). Germline V gene sequence: CDR1 MNHEY, CDR2 SMNVEV (reference sequence). The CDR3 runs to 15 residues. Trimming stripped 0 bases from V and 6 bases from J, with 15 bases between. The CDR3 here is CASSLSPAGEFEQYF. The CDR3 DNA reads TGTGCCAGCAGTTTATCCCCCGCCGGGGAGTTCGAGCAGTACTTC.

The gene calls are TRBV7-3 and TRBJ2-7; 8 positions agree with TRBD2. The CDR3 consists of 13 residues. Germline lookup yields CDR1 SGHTA and CDR2 FQGTGA. V dropped 1 base and J dropped 6; count of bases not matched to a gene: 2. CDR3 coding DNA: TGTGCCAGCAGCTTAATTAGCGGGGCCGAGCAGTACTTC. Protein: CASSLISGAEQYF.

This rearrangement joins TRBV15 to TRBJ2-1; D may be TRBD2 (6 bases). There are 14 residues in the CDR3. Trimming cost V 4 bases and J 4 bases, with 11 bases left between them. Per the germline V gene, CDR1 is LNHNV and CDR2 is YYDKDF (reference sequence). This chain's CDR3 is CATSNGRGYNEQFF. The CDR3 DNA reads TGTGCCACCAGCAACGGGAGAGGTTACAATGAGCAGTTCTTC.

The gene calls are TRBV27 and TRBJ1-1; weak D call: TRBD1 (6 bases). This CDR3 region has 15 residues. Germline V gene lookup returns CDR1 MNHEY and CDR2 SMNVEV (reference sequence). Trimming took 3 bases from V and 4 from J, leaving 15 bases between them. The CDR3 DNA is TGTGCCAGCAGTTTTCGGGGGGCGAGCGGCACTGAAGCTTTCTTT. It is translated as CASSFRGASGTEAFF.

The chain uses TRBV10-3 and TRBJ1-2, with D possibly being TRBD1 (5 bases). Between the trimmed V and J ends, which lost 10 bases and 0 bases, there was a span of 15 bases. Germline-derived CDR1 and CDR2 are ENHRY and SYGVKD. CDR3 length equals 14 residues. The CDR3 coding sequence is TGTGCCACCAACCAGGGCGCTGCTAACTATGGCTACACCTTC. Translation: CATNQGAANYGYTF.

V usage is TRBV27 and J usage is TRBJ2-1; D is perhaps TRBD1 (5 bases). Trimming removed 2 bases from V and 8 bases from J, with 13 bases in between. Germline V lookup: CDR1 MNHEY, CDR2 SMNVEV (reference sequence). The CDR3 totals 14 residues. This CDR3 is CASSLRGLSYEQFF. As DNA, the CDR3 is TGTGCCAGCAGTTTAAGGGGCCTTTCATATGAGCAGTTCTTC.

The chain has TRBV28 and TRBJ2-7; possibly TRBD1 for D (6 bases). With 7 bases removed from V and 2 bases from J, the gap between germline ends came to 18 bases. Germline-derived CDR1 and CDR2 are MDHEN and SYDVKM. The CDR3 extends over 15 amino acids. The CDR3 coding sequence is TGTGCCAGCAAATCCTCGGACAGTAATCCCTACGAGCAGTACTTC. This codes for CASKSSDSNPYEQYF.

The table lists this clone with a count of one. The gene calls are TRBV5-1 and TRBJ2-7, with 7 bases identical to TRBD2. Germline CDR1 reads SGHRS; CDR2 reads YFSETQ. The CDR3 contains 15 residues. With V trimmed by 0 bases and J by 3 bases, 6 bases remained unmatched. CDR3 residues: CASSLERLASYEQYF. The CDR3 DNA sequence: TGCGCCAGCAGCTTGGAAAGACTAGCTAGCTACGAGCAGTACTTC.